This T cell receptor (beta chain) was retrieved from a study of siplizumab effects on memory and regulatory T cells. Study findings and constraints: Proof of suppressive function in proliferating Tregs from siplizumab cultures was not established. Alloreactive sequences tracing back to unstimulated CD4+ memory cells fell significantly with siplizumab.

Sequencing was performed with immunoSEQ multiplex PCR; in TCRdb, only in-frame clones are kept and a portion is missing. The sample lists some 100,000 clones; over 95% were seen once. Unstimulated TEMRA, naive, memory and effector memory subsets were sequenced in three donor pairs. The CDR3 loop spans 13 amino acids. CDR1 and CDR2 from the germline V gene are SNHLY and FYNNEI. Losses at the gene ends were 9 bases for V and 10 bases for J; bases not matched to a gene: 8. On this clone: Its target is not known.

The chain uses TRBV2 and TRBJ1-6; 8 nucleotides line up with TRBD1. The sequence was obtained from a human donor in good health. The sequencing input was naive CD4+ T cells sorted from blood. This CDR3 reads CARRGTGGSPLHF. The CDR3 region has the DNA TGTGCCAGGCGGGGGACAGGCGGCTCACCCCTCCACTTT.